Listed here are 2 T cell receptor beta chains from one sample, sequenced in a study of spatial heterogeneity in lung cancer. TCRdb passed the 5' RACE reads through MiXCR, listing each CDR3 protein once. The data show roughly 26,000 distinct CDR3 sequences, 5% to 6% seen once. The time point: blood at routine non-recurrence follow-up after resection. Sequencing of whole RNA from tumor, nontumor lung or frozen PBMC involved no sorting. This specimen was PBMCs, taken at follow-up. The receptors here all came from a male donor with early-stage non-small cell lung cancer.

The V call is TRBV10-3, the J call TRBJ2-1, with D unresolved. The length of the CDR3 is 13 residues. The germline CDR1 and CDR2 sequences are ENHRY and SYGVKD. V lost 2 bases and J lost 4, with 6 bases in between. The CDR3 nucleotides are TGTGCCATCAGTGAGAGGTCTTACAATGAGCAGTTCTTC. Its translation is CAISERSYNEQFF.

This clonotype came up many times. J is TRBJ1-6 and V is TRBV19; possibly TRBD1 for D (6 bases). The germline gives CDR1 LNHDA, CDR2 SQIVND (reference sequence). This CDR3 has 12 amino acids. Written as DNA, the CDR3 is TGTGCGACAGGTTTATATAATTCACCCCTCCACTTT. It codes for CATGLYNSPLHF.